This T cell receptor (beta chain) is drawn from a study of T cells expressing NK-cell markers. Study information: Sorted T-cell subsets CD3+CD56+NKG2C+, CD3+CD56+NKG2C- and CD3+CD56-NKG2C+ were TCR beta-sequenced.

From the 5' RACE reads, TCRdb lists one entry per CDR3 protein and no DNA. Here the sample table reports 500,000 to 700,000 distinct CDR3 sequences. In germline, CDR1 is MDHEN, CDR2 SYDVKM. The CDR3 runs 15 residues. V gene TRBV28 combines with J gene TRBJ1-1. The receptor's source is a man younger than 35 in good health. Sequencing used blood T cells: a sorted CD56 or NKG2C T cell subset, CD4+ or CD8+ T cells, or bulk PBMC T cells (not recorded which). CDR3 sequence: CASSKTTAWNTEAFF.